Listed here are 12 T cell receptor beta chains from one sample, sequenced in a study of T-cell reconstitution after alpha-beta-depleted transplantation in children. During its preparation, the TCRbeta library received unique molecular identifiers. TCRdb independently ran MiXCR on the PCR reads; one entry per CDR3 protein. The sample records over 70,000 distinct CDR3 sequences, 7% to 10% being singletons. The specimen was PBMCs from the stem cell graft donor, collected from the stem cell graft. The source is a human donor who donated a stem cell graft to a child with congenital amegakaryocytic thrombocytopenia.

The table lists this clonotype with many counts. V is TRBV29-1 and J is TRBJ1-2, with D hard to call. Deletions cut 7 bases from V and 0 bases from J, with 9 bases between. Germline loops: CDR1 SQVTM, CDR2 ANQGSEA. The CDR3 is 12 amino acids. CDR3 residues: CSGGESNYGYTF. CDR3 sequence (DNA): TGCAGCGGCGGGGAGTCTAACTATGGCTACACCTTC. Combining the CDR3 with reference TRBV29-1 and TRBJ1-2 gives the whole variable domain SAVISQKPSRDICQRGTSLTIQCQVDSQVTMMFWYRQQPGQSLTLIATANQGSEATYESGFVIDKFPISRPNLTFSTLTVSNMSPEDSSIYLCSGGESNYGYTFGSGTRLTVV.

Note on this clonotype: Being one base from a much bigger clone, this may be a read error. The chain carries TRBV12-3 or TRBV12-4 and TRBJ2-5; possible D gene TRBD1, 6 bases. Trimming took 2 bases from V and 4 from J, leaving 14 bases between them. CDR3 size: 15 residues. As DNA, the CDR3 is TGTGCCAGCAGTTTATTGGGGGAAGGGGGAGAGACCCAGTACTTC. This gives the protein CASSLLGEGGETQYF.

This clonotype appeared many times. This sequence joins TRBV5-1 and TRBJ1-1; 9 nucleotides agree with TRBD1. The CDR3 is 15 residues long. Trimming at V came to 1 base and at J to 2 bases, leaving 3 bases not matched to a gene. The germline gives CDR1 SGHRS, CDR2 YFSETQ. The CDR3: CASSLRTGDNTEAFF. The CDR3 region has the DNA TGCGCCAGCAGCTTGAGGACAGGGGATAACACTGAAGCTTTCTTT.

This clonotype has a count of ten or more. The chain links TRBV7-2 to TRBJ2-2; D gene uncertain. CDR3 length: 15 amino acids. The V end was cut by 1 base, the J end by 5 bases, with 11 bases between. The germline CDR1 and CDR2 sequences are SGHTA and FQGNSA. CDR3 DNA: TGTGCCAGCAGCTTAGTTGCTGGGCGAACCGGGGAGCTGTTTTTT. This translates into CASSLVAGRTGELFF.

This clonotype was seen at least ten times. CDR3 in amino acids: CASSPTHKADNTGELFF. CDR3 nucleotide sequence: TGTGCCAGCAGTCCAACCCACAAGGCCGATAACACCGGGGAGCTGTTTTTT. The V gene is TRBV28, the J gene TRBJ2-2; D remains unclear. V lost 5 bases and J 2 bases, leaving 18 bases between the germline ends. CDR3 length: 17 residues. Per the germline V gene, CDR1 is MDHEN and CDR2 is SYDVKM.

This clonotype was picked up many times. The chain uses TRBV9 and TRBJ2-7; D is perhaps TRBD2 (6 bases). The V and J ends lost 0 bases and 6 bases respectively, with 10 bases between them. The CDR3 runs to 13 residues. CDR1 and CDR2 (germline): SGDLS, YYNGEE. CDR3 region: CASSVVQAGEQYF. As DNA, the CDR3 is TGTGCCAGCAGCGTAGTCCAAGCGGGCGAGCAGTACTTC.

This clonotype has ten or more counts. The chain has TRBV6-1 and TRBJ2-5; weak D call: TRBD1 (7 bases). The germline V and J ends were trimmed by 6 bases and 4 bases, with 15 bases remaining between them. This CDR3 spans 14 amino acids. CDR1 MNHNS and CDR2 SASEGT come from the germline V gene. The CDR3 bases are TGTGCCAGCAGACTGCCAGGGGGGAGAGAGACCCAGTACTTC. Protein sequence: CASRLPGGRETQYF.

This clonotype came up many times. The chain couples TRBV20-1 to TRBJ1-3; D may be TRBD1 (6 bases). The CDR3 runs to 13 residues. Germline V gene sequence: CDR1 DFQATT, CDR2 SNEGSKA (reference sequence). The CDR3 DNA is TGCAGCGCCCAGGGGACCTCTGGAAACACCATATATTTT. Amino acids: CSAQGTSGNTIYF.

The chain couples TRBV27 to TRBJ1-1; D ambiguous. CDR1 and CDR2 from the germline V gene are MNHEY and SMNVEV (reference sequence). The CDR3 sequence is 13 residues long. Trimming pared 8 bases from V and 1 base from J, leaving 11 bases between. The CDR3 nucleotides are TGTGCCAGCTTCGAACGGGGGAACACTGAAGCTTTCTTT. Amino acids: CASFERGNTEAFF.

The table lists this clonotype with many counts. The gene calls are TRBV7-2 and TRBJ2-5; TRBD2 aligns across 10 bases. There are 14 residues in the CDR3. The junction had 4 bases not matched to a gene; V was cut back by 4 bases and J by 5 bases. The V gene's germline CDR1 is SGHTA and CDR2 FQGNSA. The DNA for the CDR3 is TGTGCCAGCAGCTATGGGACTAGCGAGGAGACCCAGTACTTC. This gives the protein CASSYGTSEETQYF.

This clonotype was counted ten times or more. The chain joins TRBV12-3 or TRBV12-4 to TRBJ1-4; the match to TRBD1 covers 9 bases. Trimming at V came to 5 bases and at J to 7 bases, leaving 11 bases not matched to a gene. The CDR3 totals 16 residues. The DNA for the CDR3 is TGTGCCAGCAGTCCGCGGACAGGGGCATTGATTGAAAAACTGTTTTTT. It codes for CASSPRTGALIEKLFF.

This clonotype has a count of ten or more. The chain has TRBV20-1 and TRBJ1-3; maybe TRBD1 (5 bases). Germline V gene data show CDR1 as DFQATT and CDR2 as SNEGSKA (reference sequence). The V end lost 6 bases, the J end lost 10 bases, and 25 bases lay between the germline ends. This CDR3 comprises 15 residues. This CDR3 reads CSAATPTRGLGTIYF. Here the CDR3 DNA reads TGCAGTGCCGCCACACCGACAAGGGGCCTGGGGACCATATATTTT.